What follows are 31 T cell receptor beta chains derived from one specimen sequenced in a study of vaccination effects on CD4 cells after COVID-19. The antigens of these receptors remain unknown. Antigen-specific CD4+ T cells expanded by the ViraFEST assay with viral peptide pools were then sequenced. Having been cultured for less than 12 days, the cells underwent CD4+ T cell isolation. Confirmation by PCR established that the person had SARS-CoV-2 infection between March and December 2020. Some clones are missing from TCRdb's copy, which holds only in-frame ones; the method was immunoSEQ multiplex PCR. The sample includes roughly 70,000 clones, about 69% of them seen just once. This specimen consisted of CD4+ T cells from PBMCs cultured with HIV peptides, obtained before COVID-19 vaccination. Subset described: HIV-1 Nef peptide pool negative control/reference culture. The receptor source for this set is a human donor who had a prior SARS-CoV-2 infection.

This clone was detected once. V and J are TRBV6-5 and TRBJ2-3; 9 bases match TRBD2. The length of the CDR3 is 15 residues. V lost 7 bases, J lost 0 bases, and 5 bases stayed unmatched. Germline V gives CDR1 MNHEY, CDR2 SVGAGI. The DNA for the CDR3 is TGTGCCAGCAATATAGCGGGGGCGAGCACAGATACGCAGTATTTT. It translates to CASNIAGASTDTQYF.

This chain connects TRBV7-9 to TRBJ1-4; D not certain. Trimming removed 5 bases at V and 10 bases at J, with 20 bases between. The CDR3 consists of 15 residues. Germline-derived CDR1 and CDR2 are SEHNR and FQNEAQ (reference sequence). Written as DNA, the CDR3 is TGTGCCAGCAGCACTCCGGGTTCAGGATCGGTAAAACTGTTTTTT. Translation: CASSTPGSGSVKLFF.

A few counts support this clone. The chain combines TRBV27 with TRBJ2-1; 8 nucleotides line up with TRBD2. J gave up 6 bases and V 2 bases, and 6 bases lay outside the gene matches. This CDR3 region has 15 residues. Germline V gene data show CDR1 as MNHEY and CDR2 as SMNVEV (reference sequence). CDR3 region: CASSLLGREGNEQFF. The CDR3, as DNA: TGTGCCAGCAGTTTACTCGGGAGGGAGGGCAATGAGCAGTTCTTC.

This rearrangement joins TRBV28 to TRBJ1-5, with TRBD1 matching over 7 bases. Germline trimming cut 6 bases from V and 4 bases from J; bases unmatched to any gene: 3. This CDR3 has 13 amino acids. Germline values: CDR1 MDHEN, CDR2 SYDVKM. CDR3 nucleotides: TGTGCCAGCAGCTGGACAGGTAATCAGCCCCAGCATTTT. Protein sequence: CASSWTGNQPQHF. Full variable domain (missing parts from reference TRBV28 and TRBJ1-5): DVKVTQSSRYLVKRTGEKVFLECVQDMDHENMFWYRQDPGLGLRLIYFSYDVKMKEKGDIPEGYSVSREKKERFSLILESASTNQTSMYLCASSWTGNQPQHFGDGTRLSIL.

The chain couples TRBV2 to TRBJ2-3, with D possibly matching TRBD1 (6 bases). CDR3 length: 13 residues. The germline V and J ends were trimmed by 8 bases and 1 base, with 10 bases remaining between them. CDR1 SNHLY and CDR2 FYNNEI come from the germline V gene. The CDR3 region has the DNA TGTGCCAGCCAGGACAGACGCACAGATACGCAGTATTTT. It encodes CASQDRRTDTQYF.

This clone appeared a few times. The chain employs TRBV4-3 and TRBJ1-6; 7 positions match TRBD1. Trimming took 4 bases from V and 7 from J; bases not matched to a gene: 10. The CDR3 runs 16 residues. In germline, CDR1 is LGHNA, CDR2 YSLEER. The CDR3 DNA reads TGCGCCAGCAGCCTGGACAGGCTTGTTGCAAATTCACCCCTCCACTTT. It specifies CASSLDRLVANSPLHF.

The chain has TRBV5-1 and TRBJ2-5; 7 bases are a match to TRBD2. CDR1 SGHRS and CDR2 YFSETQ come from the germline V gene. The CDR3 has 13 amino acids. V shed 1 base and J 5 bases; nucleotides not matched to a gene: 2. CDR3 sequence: CASSLFSGETQYF. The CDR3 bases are TGCGCCAGCAGCTTGTTTAGCGGGGAGACCCAGTACTTC. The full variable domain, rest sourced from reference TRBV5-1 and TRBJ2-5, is KAGVTQTPRYLIKTRGQQVTLSCSPISGHRSVSWYQQTPGQGLQFLFEYFSETQRNKGNFPGRFSGRQFSNSRSEMNVSTLELGDSALYLCASSLFSGETQYFGPGTRLLVL.

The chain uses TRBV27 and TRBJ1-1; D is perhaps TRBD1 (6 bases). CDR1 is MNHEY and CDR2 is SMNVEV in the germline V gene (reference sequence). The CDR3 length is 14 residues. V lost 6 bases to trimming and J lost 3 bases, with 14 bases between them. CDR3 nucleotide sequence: TGTGCCAGCAGACTCAAGGGGGATCACACTGAAGCTTTCTTT. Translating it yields CASRLKGDHTEAFF.

CDR3 amino acids: CASSVGGGSKNIQYF. The CDR3 DNA follows: TGCGCCAGCAGCGTAGGCGGGGGTTCCAAAAACATTCAGTACTTC. V usage is TRBV5-1 and J usage is TRBJ2-4; 7 bases agree with TRBD2. Germline lookup yields CDR1 SGHRS and CDR2 YFSETQ. The CDR3 length is 15 residues. V trimming: 4 bases; J trimming: 2 bases; junction bases outside the gene matches: 6.

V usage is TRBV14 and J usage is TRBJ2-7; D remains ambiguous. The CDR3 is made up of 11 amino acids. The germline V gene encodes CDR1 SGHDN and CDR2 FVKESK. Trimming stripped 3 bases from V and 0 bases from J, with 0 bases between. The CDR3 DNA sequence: TGTGCCAGCAGCCACTCCTACGAGCAGTACTTC. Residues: CASSHSYEQYF.

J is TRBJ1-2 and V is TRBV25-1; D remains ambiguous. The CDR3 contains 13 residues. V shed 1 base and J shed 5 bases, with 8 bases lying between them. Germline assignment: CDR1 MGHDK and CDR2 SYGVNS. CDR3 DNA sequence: TGTGCCAGCAGTGAATCTGGCAGTTATGGCTACACCTTC. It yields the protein CASSESGSYGYTF.

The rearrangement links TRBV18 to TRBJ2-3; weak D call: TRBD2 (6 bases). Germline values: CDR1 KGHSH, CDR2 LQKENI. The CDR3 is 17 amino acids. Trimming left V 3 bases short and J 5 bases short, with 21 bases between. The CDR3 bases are TGTGCCAGCTCACCCGGCGTCGTCGGGGGAAGGGGAGATACGCAGTATTTT. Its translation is CASSPGVVGGRGDTQYF.

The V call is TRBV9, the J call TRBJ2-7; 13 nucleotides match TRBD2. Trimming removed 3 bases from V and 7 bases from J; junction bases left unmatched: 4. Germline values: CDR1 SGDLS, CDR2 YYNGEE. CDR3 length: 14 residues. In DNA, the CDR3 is TGTGCCAGCAGCGCGACTAGCGGGGGGAGGGAGCAGTACTTC. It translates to CASSATSGGREQYF.

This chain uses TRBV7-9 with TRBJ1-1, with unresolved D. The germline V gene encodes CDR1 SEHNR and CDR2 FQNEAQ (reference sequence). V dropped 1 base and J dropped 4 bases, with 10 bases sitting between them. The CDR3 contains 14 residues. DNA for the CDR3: TGTGCCAGCAGCTTAGGCGGCACCCTCACTGAAGCTTTCTTT. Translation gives CASSLGGTLTEAFF.

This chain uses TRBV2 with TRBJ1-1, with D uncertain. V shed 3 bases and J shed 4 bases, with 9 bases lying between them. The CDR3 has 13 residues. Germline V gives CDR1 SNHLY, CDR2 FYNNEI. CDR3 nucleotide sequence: TGTGCCAGCAGTGACGAATACGGCACTGAAGCTTTCTTT. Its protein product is CASSDEYGTEAFF.

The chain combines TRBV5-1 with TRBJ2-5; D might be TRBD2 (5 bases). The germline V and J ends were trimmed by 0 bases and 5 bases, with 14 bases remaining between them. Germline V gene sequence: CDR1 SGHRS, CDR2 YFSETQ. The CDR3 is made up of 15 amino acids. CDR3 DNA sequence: TGCGCCAGCAGCTTGGGTTTTGTACGGAGGGAGACCCAGTACTTC. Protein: CASSLGFVRRETQYF.

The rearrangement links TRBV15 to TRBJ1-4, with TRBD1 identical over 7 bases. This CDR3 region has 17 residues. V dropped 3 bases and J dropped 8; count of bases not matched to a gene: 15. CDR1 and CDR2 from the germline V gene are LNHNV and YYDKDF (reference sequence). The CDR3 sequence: CATSRLFDRARDEKLFF. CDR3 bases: TGTGCCACCAGCAGGCTATTCGACAGGGCTAGAGACGAAAAACTGTTTTTT. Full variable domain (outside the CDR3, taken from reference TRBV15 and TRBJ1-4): DAMVIQNPRYQVTQFGKPVTLSCSQTLNHNVMYWYQQKSSQAPKLLFHYYDKDFNNEADTPDNFQSRRPNTSFCFLDIRSPGLGDTAMYLCATSRLFDRARDEKLFFGSGTQLSVL.

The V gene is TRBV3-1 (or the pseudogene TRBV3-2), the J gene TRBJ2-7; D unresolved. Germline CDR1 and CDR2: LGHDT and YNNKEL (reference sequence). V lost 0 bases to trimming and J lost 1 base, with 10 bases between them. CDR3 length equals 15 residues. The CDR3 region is CASSQDLFGSYEQYF. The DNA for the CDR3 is TGTGCCAGCAGCCAAGATCTTTTTGGGTCCTACGAGCAGTACTTC.

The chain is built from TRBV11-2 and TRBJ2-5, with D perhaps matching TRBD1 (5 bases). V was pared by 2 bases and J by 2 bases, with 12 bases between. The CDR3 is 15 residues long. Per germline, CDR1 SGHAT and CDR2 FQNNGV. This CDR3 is CASSLMAGQQETQYF. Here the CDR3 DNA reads TGTGCCAGCAGCTTAATGGCAGGACAACAAGAGACCCAGTACTTC.

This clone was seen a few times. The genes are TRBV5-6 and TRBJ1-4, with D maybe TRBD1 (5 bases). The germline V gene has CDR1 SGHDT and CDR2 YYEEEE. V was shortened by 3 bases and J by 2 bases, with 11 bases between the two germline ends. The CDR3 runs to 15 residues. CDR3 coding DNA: TGTGCCAGCAGCTCGGGACCAACGACTAATGAAAAACTGTTTTTT. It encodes CASSSGPTTNEKLFF.

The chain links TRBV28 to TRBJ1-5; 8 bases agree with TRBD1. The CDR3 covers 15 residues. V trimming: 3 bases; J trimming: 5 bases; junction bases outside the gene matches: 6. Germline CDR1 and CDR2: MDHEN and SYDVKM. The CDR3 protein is CASSFAGQDYQPQHF. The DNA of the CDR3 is TGTGCCAGCAGTTTCGCGGGACAGGATTATCAGCCCCAGCATTTT.

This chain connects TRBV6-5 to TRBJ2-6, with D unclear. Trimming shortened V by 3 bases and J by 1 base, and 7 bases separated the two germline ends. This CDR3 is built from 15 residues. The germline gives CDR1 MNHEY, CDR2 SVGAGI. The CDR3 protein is CASSYRGSGANVLTF. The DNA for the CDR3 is TGTGCCAGCAGTTATCGAGGTTCTGGGGCCAACGTCCTGACTTTC.

DNA for the CDR3: TGTGCCAGCAGCCTCGTTTATGGACAAGATACGCAGTATTTT. This translates into CASSLVYGQDTQYF. J is TRBJ2-3 and V is TRBV3-1 (or the pseudogene TRBV3-2), with a possible D match to TRBD1 (5 bases). The V end was cut by 4 bases, the J end by 5 bases, with 13 bases between. Germline values: CDR1 LGHDT, CDR2 YNNKEL (reference sequence). The CDR3 extends over 14 amino acids.

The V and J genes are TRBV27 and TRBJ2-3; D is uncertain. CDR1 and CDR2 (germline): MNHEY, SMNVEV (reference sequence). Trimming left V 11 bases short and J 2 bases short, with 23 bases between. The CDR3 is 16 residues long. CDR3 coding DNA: TGTGCCGCCACAATTCGGTCTCGGACCGTCACAGATACGCAGTATTTT. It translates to CAATIRSRTVTDTQYF.

The CDR3 bases are TGCGCCAGCAGCAACCCCCTTGGGGAGGGCGAGGAGACCCAGTACTTC. Protein product: CASSNPLGEGEETQYF. The rearrangement links TRBV5-1 to TRBJ2-5, with 7 nucleotides matching TRBD2. Trimming removed 4 bases from V and 5 bases from J; junction bases left unmatched: 14. The CDR3 extends over 16 amino acids. CDR1 is SGHRS, CDR2 YFSETQ, per germline.

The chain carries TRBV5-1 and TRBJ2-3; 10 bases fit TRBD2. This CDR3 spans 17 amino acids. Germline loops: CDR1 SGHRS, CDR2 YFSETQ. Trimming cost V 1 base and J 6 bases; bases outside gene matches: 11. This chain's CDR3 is CASSLMASGRLSDTQYF. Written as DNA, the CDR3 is TGCGCCAGCAGCTTGATGGCTAGCGGGAGATTGTCGGATACGCAGTATTTT.

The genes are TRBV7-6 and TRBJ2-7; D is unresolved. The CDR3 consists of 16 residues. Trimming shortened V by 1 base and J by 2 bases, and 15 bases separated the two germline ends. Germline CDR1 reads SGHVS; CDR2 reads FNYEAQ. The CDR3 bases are TGTGCCAGCAGCTTAGATCCCCCCCCAGGTGCCTACGAGCAGTACTTC. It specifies CASSLDPPPGAYEQYF.

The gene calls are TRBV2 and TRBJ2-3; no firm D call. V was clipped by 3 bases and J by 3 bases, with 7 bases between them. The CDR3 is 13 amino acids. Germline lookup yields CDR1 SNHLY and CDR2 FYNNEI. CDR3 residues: CASSDIETDTQYF. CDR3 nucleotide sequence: TGTGCCAGCAGTGATATAGAAACAGATACGCAGTATTTT.

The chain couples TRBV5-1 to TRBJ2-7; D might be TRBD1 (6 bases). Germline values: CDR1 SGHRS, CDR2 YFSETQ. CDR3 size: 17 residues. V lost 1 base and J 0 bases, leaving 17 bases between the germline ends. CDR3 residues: CASSLKFGTSSSYEQYF. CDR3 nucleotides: TGCGCCAGCAGCTTGAAGTTCGGGACATCGAGCTCCTACGAGCAGTACTTC.

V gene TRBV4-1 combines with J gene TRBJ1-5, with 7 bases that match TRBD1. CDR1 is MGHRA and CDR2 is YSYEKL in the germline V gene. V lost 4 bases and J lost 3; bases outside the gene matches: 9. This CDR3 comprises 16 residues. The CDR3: CASSLWEGQYNQPQHF. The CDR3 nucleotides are TGCGCCAGCAGCCTCTGGGAGGGACAGTACAATCAGCCCCAGCATTTT.

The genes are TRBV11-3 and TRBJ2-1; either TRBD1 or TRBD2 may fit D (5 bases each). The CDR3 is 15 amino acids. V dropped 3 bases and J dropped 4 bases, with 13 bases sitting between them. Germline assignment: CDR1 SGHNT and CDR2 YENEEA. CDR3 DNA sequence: TGTGCCAGCAGCTTGGGGACGTCCGGATACAATGAGCAGTTCTTC. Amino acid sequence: CASSLGTSGYNEQFF.